Described below is a single TCR beta chain sequence and its context. Its antigen is undetermined. This specimen belongs to a study of T-cell memory formation after mild COVID-19. Study at large: Clusters of TCRs were largely donor specific. Whole-study findings and limits: Nothing showed for sure that second-wave clones peaking on day 37 were SARS-CoV-2 specific. Some clones that responded turned up in pre-infection memory, which suggests that cross-reactive memory joined in. Day 15 to 85 contracting clones showed balanced CD4/CD8; day 15 to 37 expanders favored CD4+.

From the 5' RACE reads, TCRdb called clonotypes with MiXCR, one entry per CDR3 protein. The sample consists of roughly 340,000 distinct CDR3 sequences, more than 15% of them appearing once. The clonotype comes from a man aged 18 to 30 who had mild COVID-19 (a few samples of this study predate the infection). Cell type and time point are not known. The sample was PBMCs or a T cell subset sorted from them (not recorded which).

The CDR3 region is CASMGGYTEAFF. CDR3 sequence (DNA): TGTGCCAGCATGGGGGGTTACACTGAAGCTTTCTTT. The chain links TRBV7-9 to TRBJ1-1, with a weak D call TRBD1 (5 bases). The ends were cut back, 7 bases at V and 3 bases at J, with 9 bases in the middle. Germline V gene sequence: CDR1 SEHNR, CDR2 FQNEAQ (reference sequence). The CDR3 has 12 amino acids.